A selection of T cell receptor beta chains follows, all from one sample in a study of cytomegalovirus exposure and HLA in healthy donors. The assay was immunoSEQ multiplex PCR, and TCRdb's table has in-frame clones only and misses some. The sample shows about 90,000 clones, roughly three quarters of them seen only once. What was sequenced was PBMCs. The receptors shown here come from a man aged 25-40 years in good health and CMV-seronegative. The CDR3 runs from the conserved cysteine through the conserved F or W. The order of the fields is CDR3 protein, CDR3 DNA, V gene, J gene, D gene, clone size. D genes are given only for firm matches. A row's size may be missing; if present it is once, few, many or a size class.

CASSYHGPGGYTF,TGTGCCAGCAGCTATCACGGGCCAGGGGGCTACACCTTC,TRBV7-9,TRBJ1-2,-,-
CASSMGGASGYTF,TGTGCCAGTAGTATGGGAGGGGCGAGTGGCTACACCTTC,TRBV19,TRBJ1-2,-,-
CAWSGLAGGRPTGELFF,TGTGCCTGGTCGGGACTAGCGGGGGGGCGACCTACCGGGGAGCTGTTTTTT,TRBV30,TRBJ2-2,TRBD2,-
CASSDVSGNTGELFF,TGTGCCAGCAGTGACGTTTCAGGGAACACCGGGGAGCTGTTTTTT,TRBV6-4,TRBJ2-2,-,-
CASSLTPADTQYF,TGTGCCAGCAGTTTAACGCCAGCAGATACGCAGTATTTT,TRBV27,TRBJ2-3,-,-
CAWSPPVGRGGMYEQYF,TGTGCCTGGAGCCCCCCTGTAGGGCGGGGGGGCATGTACGAGCAGTACTTC,TRBV30,TRBJ2-7,TRBD2,few
CASTSPRNEQFF,TGTGCCAGCACGTCGCCCAGGAATGAGCAGTTCTTC,TRBV7-9,TRBJ2-1,-,-
CASSYFPGSNTGELFF,TGTGCCAGCAGTTACTTTCCAGGATCGAACACCGGGGAGCTGTTTTTT,TRBV6-5,TRBJ2-2,-,-
CASSDSGGEYTF,TGTGCCAGCAGTGACTCGGGGGGAGAGTACACCTTC,TRBV6-4,TRBJ1-2,-,-
CAWSSSPEKLFF,TGTGCCTGGAGTTCCTCCCCCGAAAAACTGTTTTTT,TRBV30,TRBJ1-4,-,-
CASSDRGGSNYGYTF,TGTGCCAGCAGTGACAGGGGCGGATCTAACTATGGCTACACCTTC,TRBV6-1,TRBJ1-2,-,few
CASSYESSYNSPLHF,TGTGCCAGCAGTTACGAGAGCTCCTATAATTCACCCCTCCACTTT,TRBV6-6,TRBJ1-6,-,-
CASSLVGGSSGNTIYF,TGCGCCAGCAGCTTGGTGGGGGGGAGCTCTGGAAACACCATATATTTT,TRBV5-1,TRBJ1-3,-,-
CASSPGVVTYSNQPQHF,TGTGCCAGTAGTCCAGGGGTCGTAACATATAGCAATCAGCCCCAGCATTTT,TRBV19,TRBJ1-5,-,-
CAISARSSGGNTGELFF,TGTGCCATCAGCGCCCGGTCTAGCGGGGGGAACACCGGGGAGCTGTTTTTT,TRBV10-3,TRBJ2-2,TRBD2,-
CASSSLLYEQYF,TGTGCCAGCAGCTCACTCTTGTACGAGCAGTACTTC,TRBV6-1,TRBJ2-7,-,-
CASSQAGPGTGQRNQPQHF,TGCGCCAGCAGCCAAGCCGGACCCGGGACAGGGCAGCGGAATCAGCCCCAGCATTTT,TRBV4-1,TRBJ1-5,TRBD1,once